This entry concerns a single T cell receptor (beta chain). The table came from immunoSEQ multiplex PCR; TCRdb's copy has only in-frame clones and leaves some out. The sample yields around 72,000 clones, approximately 98% seen once. The ends were cut back, 2 bases at V and 5 bases at J, with 11 bases in the middle. Germline values: CDR1 LNHDA, CDR2 SQIVND (reference sequence). The CDR3 sequence is 14 residues long. This specimen comes from a study of technical replicates of blood from a few donors. The sequencing input was T cells isolated from PBMCs. The sequence was obtained from a human donor in good health. The genes are TRBV19 and TRBJ2-3; possibly TRBD1 for D (6 bases). The CDR3 sequence is CASSINRVGDTQYF. The CDR3 coding sequence is TGTGCCAGTAGTATAAACAGGGTTGGAGATACGCAGTATTTT.